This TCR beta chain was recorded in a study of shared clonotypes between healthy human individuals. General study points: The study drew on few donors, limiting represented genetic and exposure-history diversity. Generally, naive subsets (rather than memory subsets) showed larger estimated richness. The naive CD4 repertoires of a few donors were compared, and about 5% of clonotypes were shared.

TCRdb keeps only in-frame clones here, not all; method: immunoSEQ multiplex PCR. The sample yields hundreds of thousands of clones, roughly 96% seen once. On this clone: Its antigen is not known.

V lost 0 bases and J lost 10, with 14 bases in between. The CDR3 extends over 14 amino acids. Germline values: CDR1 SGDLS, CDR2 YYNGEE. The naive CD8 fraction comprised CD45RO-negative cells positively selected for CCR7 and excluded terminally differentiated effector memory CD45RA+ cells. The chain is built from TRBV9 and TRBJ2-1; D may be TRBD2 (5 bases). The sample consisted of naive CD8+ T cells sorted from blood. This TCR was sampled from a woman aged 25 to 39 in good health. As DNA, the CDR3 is TGTGCCAGCAGCGTAGGTGACTACCCGGAGGAGCAGTTCTTC. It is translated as CASSVGDYPEEQFF. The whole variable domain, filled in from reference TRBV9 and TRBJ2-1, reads DSGVTQTPKHLITATGQRVTLRCSPRSGDLSVYWYQQSLDQGLQFLIQYYNGEERAKGNILERFSAQQFPDLHSELNLSSLELGDSALYFCASSVGDYPEEQFFGPGTRLTVL.